A single TCR beta chain is shown here with its context. Produced via immunoSEQ multiplex PCR; TCRdb's table is partial and in-frame only. The table has 120,000 or so clones, approximately 84% seen once. This record comes from a study of radiotherapy plus CTLA-4 blockade in lung cancer. The sample was peripheral blood, taken from a patient treated with radiotherapy plus ipilimumab. The receptor was derived from a human donor with non-small cell lung cancer who had a partial response to radiotherapy plus ipilimumab.

The CDR3 sequence is CASSPGQVNTGELFF. CDR3 DNA sequence: TGTGCCAGCAGCCCGGGACAGGTGAACACCGGGGAGCTGTTTTTT. The genes are TRBV2 and TRBJ2-2; 8 nucleotides line up with TRBD1. Germline CDR1 and CDR2: SNHLY and FYNNEI. V shed 6 bases and J 1 base; nucleotides not matched to a gene: 4. The CDR3 is 15 amino acids.